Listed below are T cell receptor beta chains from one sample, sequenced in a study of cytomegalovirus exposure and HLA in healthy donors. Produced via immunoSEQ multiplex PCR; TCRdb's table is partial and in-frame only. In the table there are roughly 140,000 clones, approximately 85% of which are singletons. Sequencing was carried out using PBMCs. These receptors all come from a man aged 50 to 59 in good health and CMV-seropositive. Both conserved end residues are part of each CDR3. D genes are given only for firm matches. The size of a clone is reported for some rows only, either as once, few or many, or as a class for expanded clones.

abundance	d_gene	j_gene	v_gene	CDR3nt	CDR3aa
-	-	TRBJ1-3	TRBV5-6	TGTGCCAGCAGCTCACCCCAGGAATACTCTGGAAACACCATATATTTT	CASSSPQEYSGNTIYF
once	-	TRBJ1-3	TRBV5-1	TGCGCCAGCAGCTTAAACCCGGGTAGCTCTGGAAACACCATATATTTT	CASSLNPGSSGNTIYF
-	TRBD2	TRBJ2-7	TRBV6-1	TGTGCCAGCAGAGAATGGACTAGCGGGGAGCTCCTGGCGGAGCAGTACTTC	CASREWTSGELLAEQYF
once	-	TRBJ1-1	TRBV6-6	TGTGCCAGCAGTCTTGACAGTCTTAACACTGAAGCTTTCTTT	CASSLDSLNTEAFF
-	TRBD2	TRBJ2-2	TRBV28	TGTGCCAGCAGCTCCGGGACTAGCTACACCGGGGAGCTGTTTTTT	CASSSGTSYTGELFF
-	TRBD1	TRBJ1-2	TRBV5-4	TGTGCCAGCAGCCGACCCTTGGACAGGACGTATGGCTACACCTTC	CASSRPLDRTYGYTF
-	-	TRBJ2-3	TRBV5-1	TGCGCCAGCAGCTTTGGCGGGGCCACAGATACGCAGTATTTT	CASSFGGATDTQYF
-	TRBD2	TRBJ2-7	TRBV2	TGTGCCAGCAGTGATCGGACTAGCGGTACCTACGAGCAGTACTTC	CASSDRTSGTYEQYF
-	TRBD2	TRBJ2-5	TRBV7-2	TGTGCCAGCAGTTTTAGCGGGAGGGGAGAGACCCAGTACTTC	CASSFSGRGETQYF
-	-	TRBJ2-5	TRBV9	TGTGCCAGCAGCGTAGTTAACGAGCAAGAGACCCAGTACTTC	CASSVVNEQETQYF
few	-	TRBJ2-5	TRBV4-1	TGCGCCAGCAGCCAAGTAGCGGCTTCGGGTGAGACCCAGTACTTC	CASSQVAASGETQYF
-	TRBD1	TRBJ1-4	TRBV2	TGTGCCAGCAGTGAAGACAGGGGCAGGTCTAATGAAAAACTGTTTTTT	CASSEDRGRSNEKLFF
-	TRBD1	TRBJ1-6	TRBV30	TGTGCCTGGAGTGGGGACAGGGGGGATTCACCCCTCCACTTT	CAWSGDRGDSPLHF
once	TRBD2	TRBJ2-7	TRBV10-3	TGTGCCACCGAACCCGGAGCTGGACTAGCGGATTCCTACGAGCAGTACTTC	CATEPGAGLADSYEQYF
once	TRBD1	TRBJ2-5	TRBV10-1	TGCGCCAGCAGCGCGGACAGGGCGACGGAGACCCAGTACTTC	CASSADRATETQYF
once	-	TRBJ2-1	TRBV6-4	TGTGCCAGCAGTGATAACCCGGGATTCGCCCCCTACAATGAGCAGTTCTTC	CASSDNPGFAPYNEQFF
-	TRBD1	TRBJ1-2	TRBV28	TGTGCCAGCCTCAAATTACAGGGGGGGAACTATGGCTACACCTTC	CASLKLQGGNYGYTF
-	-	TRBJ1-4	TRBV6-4	TGTGCCAGCAGTAGGGGGACTAATGAAAAACTGTTTTTT	CASSRGTNEKLFF
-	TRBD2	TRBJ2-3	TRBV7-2	TGTGCCAGCAGTACGGGGGATAGCGGGATAGATACGCAGTATTTT	CASSTGDSGIDTQYF
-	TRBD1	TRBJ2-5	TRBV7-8	TGTGCCAGCAGCTTAGATAACAGGGGGGAGACCCAGTACTTC	CASSLDNRGETQYF